This T cell receptor beta chain was recovered during a study of blood T cells in healthy people across ages. This clonotype was seen a few times. Its antigen is undetermined. The CDR3 is 15 amino acids. V shed 7 bases, J shed 6 bases, and the junction held 12 bases outside the gene matches. Germline V gene lookup returns CDR1 MNHNY and CDR2 SVGAGI (reference sequence). For the second PCR, which ran for about 6 to 11 cycles, a sample-barcoded 5' primer and a J-beta primer mix were used. TCRdb used MiXCR to reprocess the 5' RACE reads, holding one entry per CDR3 protein. The sample lists about 570,000 distinct CDR3 sequences, roughly 28% occurring once. Study results and caveats: Per million T cells, TCR beta diversity dropped about linearly as age rose. Long-lived donors had more naive CD4+ cells and higher diversity than aged donors.

The chain combines TRBV6-6 with TRBJ2-1, with 7 positions matching TRBD1. The sequencing sample was made of blood. This sequence was found in a woman aged 70-85 years in good health. This chain's CDR3 is CASTPRDRDRNEQFF. The CDR3 bases are TGTGCCAGCACGCCCCGGGACAGAGACCGCAATGAGCAGTTCTTC.